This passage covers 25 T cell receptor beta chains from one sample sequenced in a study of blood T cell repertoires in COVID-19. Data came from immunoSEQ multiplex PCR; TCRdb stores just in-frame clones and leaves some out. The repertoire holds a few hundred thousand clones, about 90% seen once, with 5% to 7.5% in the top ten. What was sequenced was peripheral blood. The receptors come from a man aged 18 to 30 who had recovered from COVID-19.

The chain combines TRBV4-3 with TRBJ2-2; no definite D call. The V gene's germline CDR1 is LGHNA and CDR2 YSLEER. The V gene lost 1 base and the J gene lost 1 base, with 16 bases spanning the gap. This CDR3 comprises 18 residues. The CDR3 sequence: CASSQASPITGNTGELFF. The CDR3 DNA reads TGCGCCAGCAGCCAAGCCTCACCTATAACGGGGAACACCGGGGAGCTGTTTTTT.

The DNA of the CDR3 is TGCGCCAGCCAGCAGGGGGGCACTGAAGCTTTCTTT. It encodes CASQQGGTEAFF. The V and J genes are TRBV5-1 and TRBJ1-1; TRBD1 matches at 7 bases. V trimming: 7 bases; J trimming: 4 bases; junction bases outside the gene matches: 4. The CDR3 length is 12 residues. Germline CDR1 SGHRS, CDR2 YFSETQ.

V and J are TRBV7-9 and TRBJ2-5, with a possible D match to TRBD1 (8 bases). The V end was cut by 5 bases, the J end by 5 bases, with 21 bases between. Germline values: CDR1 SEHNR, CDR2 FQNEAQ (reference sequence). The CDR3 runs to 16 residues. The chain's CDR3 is CASSPRGRENVETQYF. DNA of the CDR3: TGTGCCAGCAGCCCCAGGGGGCGGGAGAATGTTGAGACCCAGTACTTC.

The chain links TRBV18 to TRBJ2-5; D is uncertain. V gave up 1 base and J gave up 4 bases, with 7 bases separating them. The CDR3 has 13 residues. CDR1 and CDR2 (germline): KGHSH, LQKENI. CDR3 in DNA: TGTGCCAGCTCACCACTTAGTACAGAGACCCAGTACTTC. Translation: CASSPLSTETQYF. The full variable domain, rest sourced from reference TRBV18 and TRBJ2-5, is NAGVMQNPRHLVRRRGQEARLRCSPMKGHSHVYWYRQLPEEGLKFMVYLQKENIIDESGMPKERFSAEFPKEGPSILRIQQVVRGDSAAYFCASSPLSTETQYFGPGTRLLVL.

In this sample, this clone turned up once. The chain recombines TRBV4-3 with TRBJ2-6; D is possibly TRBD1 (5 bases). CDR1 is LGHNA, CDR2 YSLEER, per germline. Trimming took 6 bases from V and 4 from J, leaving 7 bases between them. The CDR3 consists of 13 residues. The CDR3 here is CASRGPGANVLTF. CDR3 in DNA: TGCGCCAGCAGGGGGCCAGGGGCCAACGTCCTGACTTTC.

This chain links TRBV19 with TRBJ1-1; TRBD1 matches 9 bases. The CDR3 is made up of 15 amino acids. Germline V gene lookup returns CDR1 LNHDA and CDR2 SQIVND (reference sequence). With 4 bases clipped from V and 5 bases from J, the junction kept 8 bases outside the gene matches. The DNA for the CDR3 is TGTGCCAGTAGTACCCACAGGGGGCCGAGAACTGAAGCTTTCTTT. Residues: CASSTHRGPRTEAFF.

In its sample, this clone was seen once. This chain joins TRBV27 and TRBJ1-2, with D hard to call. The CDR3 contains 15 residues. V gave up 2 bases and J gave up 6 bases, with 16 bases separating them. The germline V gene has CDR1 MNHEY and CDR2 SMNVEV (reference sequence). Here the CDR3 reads CASSLAVGSPDGYTF. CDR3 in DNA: TGTGCCAGCAGTTTAGCCGTTGGCAGTCCAGATGGCTACACCTTC.

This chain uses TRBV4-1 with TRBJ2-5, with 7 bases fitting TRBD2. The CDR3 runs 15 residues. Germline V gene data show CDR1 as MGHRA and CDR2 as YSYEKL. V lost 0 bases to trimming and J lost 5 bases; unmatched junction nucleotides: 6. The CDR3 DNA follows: TGCGCCAGCAGCCAAGAGGGGTTAGCGGGTGAGACCCAGTACTTC. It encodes CASSQEGLAGETQYF.

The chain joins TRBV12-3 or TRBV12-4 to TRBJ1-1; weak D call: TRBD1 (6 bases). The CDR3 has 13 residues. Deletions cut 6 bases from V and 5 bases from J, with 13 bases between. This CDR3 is CASSRTGLTEAFF. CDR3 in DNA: TGTGCCAGCAGCCGTACAGGGTTAACTGAAGCTTTCTTT.

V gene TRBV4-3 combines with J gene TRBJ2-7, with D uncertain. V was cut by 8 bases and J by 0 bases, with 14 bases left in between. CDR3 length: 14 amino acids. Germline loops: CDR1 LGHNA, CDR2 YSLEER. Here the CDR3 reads CASSVTRSSYEQYF. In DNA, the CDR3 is TGCGCCAGCTCGGTTACAAGGAGCTCCTACGAGCAGTACTTC.

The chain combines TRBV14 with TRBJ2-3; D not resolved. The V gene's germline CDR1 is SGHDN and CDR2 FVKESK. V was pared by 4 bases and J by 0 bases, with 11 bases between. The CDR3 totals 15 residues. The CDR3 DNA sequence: TGTGCCAGCAGCCTCAGACAACCTAGCACAGATACGCAGTATTTT. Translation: CASSLRQPSTDTQYF. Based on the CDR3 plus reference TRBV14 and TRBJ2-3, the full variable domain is EAGVTQFPSHSVIEKGQTVTLRCDPISGHDNLYWYRRVMGKEIKFLLHFVKESKQDESGMPNNRFLAERTGGTYSTLKVQPAELEDSGVYFCASSLRQPSTDTQYFGPGTRLTVL.

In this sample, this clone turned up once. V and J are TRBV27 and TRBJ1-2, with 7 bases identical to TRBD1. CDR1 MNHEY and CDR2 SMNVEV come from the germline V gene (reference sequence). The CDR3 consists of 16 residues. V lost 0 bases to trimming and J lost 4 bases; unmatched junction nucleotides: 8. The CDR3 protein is CASSLSGTEFGYGYTF. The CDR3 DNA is TGTGCCAGCAGTTTATCAGGGACAGAGTTCGGCTATGGCTACACCTTC.

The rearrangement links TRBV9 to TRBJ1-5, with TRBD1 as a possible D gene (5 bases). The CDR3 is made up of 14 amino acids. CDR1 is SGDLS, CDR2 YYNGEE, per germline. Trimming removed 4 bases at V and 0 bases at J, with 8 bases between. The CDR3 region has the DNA TGTGCCAGCAGCCCTCAGGGTAGCAATCAGCCCCAGCATTTT. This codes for CASSPQGSNQPQHF.

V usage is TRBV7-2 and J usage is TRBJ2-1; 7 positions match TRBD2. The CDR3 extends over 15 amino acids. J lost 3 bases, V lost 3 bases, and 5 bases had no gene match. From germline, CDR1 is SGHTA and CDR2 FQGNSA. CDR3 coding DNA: TGTGCCAGCAGCTTGACGGGAGGCATCTACAATGAGCAGTTCTTC. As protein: CASSLTGGIYNEQFF. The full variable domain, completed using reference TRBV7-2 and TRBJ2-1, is GAGVSQSPSNKVTEKGKDVELRCDPISGHTALYWYRQSLGQGLEFLIYFQGNSAPDKSGLPSDRFSAERTGGSVSTLTIQRTQQEDSAVYLCASSLTGGIYNEQFFGPGTRLTVL.

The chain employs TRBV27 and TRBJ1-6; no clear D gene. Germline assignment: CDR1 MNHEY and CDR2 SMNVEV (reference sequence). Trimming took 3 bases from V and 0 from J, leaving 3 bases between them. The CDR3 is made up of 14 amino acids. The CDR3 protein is CASSFHSYNSPLHF. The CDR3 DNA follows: TGTGCCAGCAGTTTTCACTCCTATAATTCACCCCTCCACTTT.

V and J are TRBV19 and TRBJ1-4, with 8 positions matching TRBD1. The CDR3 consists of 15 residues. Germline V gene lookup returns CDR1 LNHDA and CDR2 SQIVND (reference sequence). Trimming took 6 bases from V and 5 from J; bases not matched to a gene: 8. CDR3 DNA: TGTGCCAGTAGCAGACAGGGGAGGTCGAATGAAAAACTGTTTTTT. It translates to CASSRQGRSNEKLFF.

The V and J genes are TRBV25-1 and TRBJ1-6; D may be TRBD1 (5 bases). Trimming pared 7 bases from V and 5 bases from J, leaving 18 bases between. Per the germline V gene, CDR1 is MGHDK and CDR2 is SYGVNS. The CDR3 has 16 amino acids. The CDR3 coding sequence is TGTGCCAGCACCCCGACTTCCAGGGTGGATAATTCACCCCTCCACTTT. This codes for CASTPTSRVDNSPLHF.

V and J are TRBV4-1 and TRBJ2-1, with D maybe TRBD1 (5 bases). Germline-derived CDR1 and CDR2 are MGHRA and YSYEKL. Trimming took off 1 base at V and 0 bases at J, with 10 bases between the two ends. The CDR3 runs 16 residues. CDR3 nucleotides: TGCGCCAGCAGCCAAGTTGGCAGGGTCTCCTACAATGAGCAGTTCTTC. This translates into CASSQVGRVSYNEQFF.

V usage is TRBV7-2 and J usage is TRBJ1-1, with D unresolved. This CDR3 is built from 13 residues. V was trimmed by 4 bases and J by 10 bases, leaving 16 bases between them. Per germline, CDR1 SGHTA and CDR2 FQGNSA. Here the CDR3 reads CASSSPGQFRAFF. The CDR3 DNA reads TGTGCCAGCAGCTCCCCGGGTCAGTTTCGAGCTTTCTTT.

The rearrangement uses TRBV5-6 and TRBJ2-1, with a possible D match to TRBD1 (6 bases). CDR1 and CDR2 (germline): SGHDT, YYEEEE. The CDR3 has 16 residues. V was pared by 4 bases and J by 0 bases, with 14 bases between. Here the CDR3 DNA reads TGTGCCAGCAGCCGTCGGTCGGGACACTCCTACAATGAGCAGTTCTTC. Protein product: CASSRRSGHSYNEQFF.

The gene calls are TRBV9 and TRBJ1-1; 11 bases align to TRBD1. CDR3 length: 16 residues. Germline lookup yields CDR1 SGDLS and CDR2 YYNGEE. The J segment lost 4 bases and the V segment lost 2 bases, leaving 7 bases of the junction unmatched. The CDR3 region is CASSVGTGGPGTEAFF. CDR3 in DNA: TGTGCCAGCAGCGTCGGGACAGGGGGTCCTGGCACTGAAGCTTTCTTT.

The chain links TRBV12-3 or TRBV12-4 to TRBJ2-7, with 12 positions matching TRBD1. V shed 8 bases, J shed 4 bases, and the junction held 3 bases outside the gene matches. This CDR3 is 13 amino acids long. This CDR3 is CASRDRGQYEQYF. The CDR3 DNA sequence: TGTGCCAGCCGGGACAGGGGGCAATACGAGCAGTACTTC.

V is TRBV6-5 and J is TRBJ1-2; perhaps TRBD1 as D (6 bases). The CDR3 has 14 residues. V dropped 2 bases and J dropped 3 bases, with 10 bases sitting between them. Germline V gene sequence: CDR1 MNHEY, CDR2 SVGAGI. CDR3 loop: CASSYLQGHYGYTF. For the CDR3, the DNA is TGTGCCAGCAGTTACCTACAGGGCCACTATGGCTACACCTTC.

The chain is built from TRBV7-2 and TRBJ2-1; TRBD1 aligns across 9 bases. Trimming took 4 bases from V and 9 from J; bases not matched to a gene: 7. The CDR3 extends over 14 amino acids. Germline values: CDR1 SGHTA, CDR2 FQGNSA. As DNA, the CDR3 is TGTGCCAGCAGCTCAGGGACAGGGATCAGTGAGCAGTTCTTC. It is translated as CASSSGTGISEQFF.

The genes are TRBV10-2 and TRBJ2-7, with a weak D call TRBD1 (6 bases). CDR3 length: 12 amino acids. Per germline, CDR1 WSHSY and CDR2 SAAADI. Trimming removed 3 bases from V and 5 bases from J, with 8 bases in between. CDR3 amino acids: CASSEQGNEQYF. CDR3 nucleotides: TGCGCCAGCAGTGAACAGGGTAACGAGCAGTACTTC.